This T cell receptor beta chain was identified in a study of T cell changes during pregnancy in multiple sclerosis. The repertoire was sequenced with immunoSEQ multiplex PCR; TCRdb's copy has only in-frame clones and lacks some. The sample comprises roughly 31,000 clones, approximately 94% of which are singletons, and approximately 0.7% rests with the top ten. Germline lookup yields CDR1 MNHEY and CDR2 SVGAGI. The V and J ends lost 5 bases and 7 bases, in that order; junction bases with no gene match: 6. The CDR3 has 15 amino acids. This TCR was recovered from a female donor with multiple sclerosis, enrolled in a pregnancy study. This specimen was CD4+ T cells from peripheral blood mononuclear cells, taken in the first trimester of pregnancy. This sequence joins TRBV6-5 and TRBJ1-6; 9 nucleotides match TRBD1. CDR3 sequence (DNA): TGTGCCAGCAGTCCCCGGGACAGGGAGAATTCACCCCTCCACTTT. This translates into CASSPRDRENSPLHF.